This is a list of T cell receptor beta chains from one sample in a study of OX40 agonist ivuxolimab in advanced cancers. Using immunoSEQ multiplex PCR, the repertoire was profiled, and TCRdb retains in-frame clones only, with some absent. The repertoire holds about 10,000 clones, with about 86% as singletons. The specimen was CD4+ or CD8+ T cells sorted from blood, collected in a trial of the OX40 agonist ivuxolimab. Receptor source: an adult with an advanced solid tumor such as melanoma, head and neck, liver or kidney cancer. Each CDR3 is given with its conserved first and last residue. The order of the fields is V gene, clone size, D gene, J gene, CDR3 DNA, CDR3 protein. The D gene is left open where the match is weak. Clone size is not always given. Where it is, it says once, few, many or a class for expanded clones.

V gene: TRBV5-1; clone size: -; D gene: -; J gene: TRBJ2-7; CDR3 DNA: TGCGCCAGCAGCTTGTACACAGGTTCCTACGAGCAGTACTTC; CDR3 protein: CASSLYTGSYEQYF
V gene: TRBV19; clone size: -; D gene: -; J gene: TRBJ2-7; CDR3 DNA: TGTGCCAGTAGTGCCGGACTGTCCCTGGACGAGCAGTACTTC; CDR3 protein: CASSAGLSLDEQYF
V gene: TRBV6-1; clone size: -; D gene: -; J gene: TRBJ1-5; CDR3 DNA: TGTGCCAGCAGTCCTTACGGGGCAGCGAATCAGCCCCAGCATTTT; CDR3 protein: CASSPYGAANQPQHF
V gene: TRBV4-1; clone size: -; D gene: -; J gene: TRBJ1-1; CDR3 DNA: TGCGCCAGCAGCATGGCAGCCTTGAACACTGAAGCTTTCTTT; CDR3 protein: CASSMAALNTEAFF
V gene: TRBV7-2; clone size: -; D gene: -; J gene: TRBJ2-3; CDR3 DNA: TGTGCCAGCAGCCCAAGGTCAGATACGCAGTATTTT; CDR3 protein: CASSPRSDTQYF
V gene: TRBV4-1; clone size: -; D gene: -; J gene: TRBJ1-2; CDR3 DNA: TGCGCCAGCAGCCAATTCTACGGCTACACCTTC; CDR3 protein: CASSQFYGYTF
V gene: TRBV28; clone size: once; D gene: -; J gene: TRBJ2-3; CDR3 DNA: TGTGCCAGCAGTTTCTCATCCGGGCCTTACCTCGATACGCAGTATTTT; CDR3 protein: CASSFSSGPYLDTQYF
V gene: TRBV27; clone size: -; D gene: TRBD1; J gene: TRBJ2-2; CDR3 DNA: TGTGCCAGCAGACCTCCGGGACAGGGGAGCACCGGGGAGCTGTTTTTT; CDR3 protein: CASRPPGQGSTGELFF
V gene: TRBV11-3; clone size: large; D gene: -; J gene: TRBJ1-2; CDR3 DNA: TGTGCCAGCAGCCAAGGGGATGATAACTATGGCTACACCTTC; CDR3 protein: CASSQGDDNYGYTF
V gene: TRBV10-2; clone size: once; D gene: -; J gene: TRBJ2-7; CDR3 DNA: TGCGCCAGCAGTGAAAGCAGGGGTTACGAGCAGTACTTC; CDR3 protein: CASSESRGYEQYF
V gene: TRBV2; clone size: -; D gene: -; J gene: TRBJ2-1; CDR3 DNA: TGTGCCACTACGGACGGTTCGAGCTCCTACAATGAGCAGTTCTTC; CDR3 protein: CATTDGSSSYNEQFF
V gene: TRBV1; clone size: -; D gene: -; J gene: TRBJ2-1; CDR3 DNA: TGCACCAGCAGCCATGCCTCCCGGCGGGGGGGGTACAATGAGCAGTTCTTC; CDR3 protein: CTSSHASRRGGYNEQFF
V gene: TRBV19; clone size: -; D gene: -; J gene: TRBJ2-1; CDR3 DNA: TGTGCCAGTAGTATCCTAAGGAATGAGCAGTTCTTC; CDR3 protein: CASSILRNEQFF
V gene: TRBV2; clone size: -; D gene: -; J gene: TRBJ2-7; CDR3 DNA: TGTGCCAGCATGATCTTCGCGGACTCATACTACGAGCAGTACTTC; CDR3 protein: CASMIFADSYYEQYF
V gene: TRBV9; clone size: -; D gene: TRBD1; J gene: TRBJ2-3; CDR3 DNA: TGTGCCAGCAGCGCGGGACAGACTAGCACAGATACGCAGTATTTT; CDR3 protein: CASSAGQTSTDTQYF
V gene: TRBV28; clone size: -; D gene: -; J gene: TRBJ2-7; CDR3 DNA: TGTGCCAGCAGTTTTGTCGCGGGGAACTACGAGCAGTACTTC; CDR3 protein: CASSFVAGNYEQYF
V gene: TRBV5-1; clone size: -; D gene: -; J gene: TRBJ1-2; CDR3 DNA: TGCGCCAGCAGCTTCTCACAGGGAGATGGCTACACCTTC; CDR3 protein: CASSFSQGDGYTF
V gene: TRBV30; clone size: -; D gene: TRBD1; J gene: TRBJ1-5; CDR3 DNA: TGTGCCTGGAGTGTACAGGGCAGGGGGTCCCTTTATAGCAATCAGCCCCAGCATTTT; CDR3 protein: CAWSVQGRGSLYSNQPQHF
V gene: TRBV27; clone size: -; D gene: -; J gene: TRBJ1-1; CDR3 DNA: TGTGCCAGCAGCCTGGGAGGGTGGACTGAAGCTTTCTTT; CDR3 protein: CASSLGGWTEAFF